Below are 20 T cell receptor beta chains sequenced from a single sample in a study of T cells in Graves' hyperthyroidism and ophthalmopathy. Amplification of TCR beta CDR3 regions used RNA as the template. First-round RT-PCR with HTBI primers amplified the TCR CDR3 region. Using its own MiXCR run on the multiplex PCR reads, TCRdb lists one record per CDR3 protein. Among hundreds of thousands of distinct CDR3 sequences listed, about a sixth were seen once. Sample: blood. Every receptor here comes from a woman aged 40-49 years with Graves' ophthalmopathy.

In this sample, this clonotype turned up a few times. The gene calls are TRBV27 and TRBJ2-6, with D perhaps matching TRBD1 (6 bases). There are 17 residues in the CDR3. Looked up from germline, CDR1 is MNHEY and CDR2 is SMNVEV (reference sequence). Trimming stripped 5 bases from V and 2 bases from J, with 16 bases between. CDR3 in DNA: TGTGCCAGCAGTCCCATGTACAGGGTCACTGGGGCCAACGTCCTGACTTTC. Translating gives CASSPMYRVTGANVLTF.

This clonotype was recorded many times. J is TRBJ2-4 and V is TRBV28; tentatively, D is TRBD2 (6 bases). There are 16 residues in the CDR3. V was pared by 2 bases and J by 8 bases, with 19 bases between. Germline assignment: CDR1 MDHEN and CDR2 SYDVKM. CDR3 sequence: CASSLGGYKVRDIQYF. CDR3 nucleotide sequence: TGTGCCAGCAGTTTAGGAGGGTATAAGGTTCGAGACATTCAGTACTTC.

The rearrangement uses TRBV12-5 and TRBJ2-1, with a weak D call TRBD1 (6 bases). Germline assignment: CDR1 LGHNT and CDR2 FRNRAP. The CDR3 sequence is 18 residues long. Trimming left V 1 base short and J 0 bases short, with 16 bases between. This chain's CDR3 is CASGLGTSRGSSYNEQFF. Here the CDR3 DNA reads TGTGCTAGTGGTTTGGGAACAAGCAGGGGAAGCTCCTACAATGAGCAGTTCTTC.

This chain's CDR3 is CSARDGDLNPSNEQFF. The CDR3 DNA follows: TGCAGTGCTAGAGATGGGGACTTGAATCCATCCAATGAGCAGTTCTTC. This chain links TRBV20-1 with TRBJ2-1; D might be TRBD2 (6 bases). The CDR3 length is 16 residues. Germline V gene lookup returns CDR1 DFQATT and CDR2 SNEGSKA (reference sequence). Trimming took 0 bases from V and 6 from J, leaving 18 bases between them.

This clonotype was recorded many times. This rearrangement joins TRBV12-3 or TRBV12-4 to TRBJ2-3, with D perhaps matching TRBD1 (5 bases). The V gene lost 1 base and the J gene lost 5 bases, with 7 bases spanning the gap. The CDR3 loop spans 13 amino acids. The CDR3 here is CASSLGRVDTQYF. CDR3 DNA sequence: TGTGCCAGCAGTTTAGGCAGGGTAGATACGCAGTATTTT.

The rearrangement links TRBV14 to TRBJ2-7; D tentatively fits TRBD1 or TRBD2 (5 bases each). Looked up from germline, CDR1 is SGHDN and CDR2 is FVKESK. Between the trimmed V and J ends, which lost 1 base and 6 bases, there was a span of 7 bases. This CDR3 spans 12 amino acids. The CDR3 loop is CASSQGGSEQYF. DNA for the CDR3: TGTGCCAGCAGCCAAGGGGGGAGCGAGCAGTACTTC.

This clonotype occurred many times. J is TRBJ2-5 and V is TRBV11-1, with 11 nucleotides matching TRBD1. Germline V gene data show CDR1 as SGHAT and CDR2 as FQDESV (reference sequence). V was pared by 5 bases and J by 5 bases, with 10 bases of the junction left unmatched. The CDR3 has 16 amino acids. The CDR3 region is CASSTPGQGVRETQYF. CDR3 bases: TGTGCCAGCAGCACACCGGGACAGGGGGTTCGGGAGACCCAGTACTTC.

Ten or more counts support this clonotype. The chain employs TRBV30 and TRBJ2-2, with D unclear. The V gene's germline CDR1 is GTSNPN and CDR2 SVGIG (reference sequence). The CDR3 contains 14 residues. V was cut by 2 bases and J by 10 bases, with 17 bases left in between. Written as DNA, the CDR3 is TGTGCCTGGAGTAGGACCTTGGCTGGGAAGGAGCTGTTTTTT. Protein product: CAWSRTLAGKELFF.

The sample holds many counts of this clonotype. The chain recombines TRBV6-2 or TRBV6-3 with TRBJ1-2; D uncertain. V shed 6 bases and J shed 2 bases, with 1 base lying between them. Germline values: CDR1 MNHEY, CDR2 SVGEGT. The CDR3 has 10 amino acids. The CDR3 loop reads CASRNYGYTF. The CDR3 nucleotides are TGTGCCAGCAGAAACTATGGCTACACCTTC.

This clonotype was seen only a few times. This chain connects TRBV7-9 to TRBJ2-1, with 10 bases aligning to TRBD1. CDR3 length equals 14 residues. J lost 9 bases, V lost 0 bases, and 2 bases had no gene match. Germline CDR1 SEHNR, CDR2 FQNEAQ (reference sequence). The CDR3 DNA sequence: TGTGCCAGCAGCTTAGCGGGACAGGGGCTTGAGCAGTTCTTC. Amino acids: CASSLAGQGLEQFF.

The V call is TRBV3-1, the J call TRBJ2-3; tentatively, D is TRBD2 (5 bases). Germline CDR1 LGHDT, CDR2 YNNKEL (reference sequence). The V end lost 6 bases, the J end lost 1 base, and 26 bases lay between the germline ends. This CDR3 spans 19 amino acids. CDR3 residues: CASSQNTRRAGLRTDTQYF. The CDR3 nucleotides read TGTGCCAGCAGTCAAAATACCCGACGAGCTGGACTGCGCACAGATACGCAGTATTTT.

The V gene is TRBV18, the J gene TRBJ2-1, with 10 bases aligning to TRBD2. Germline V gene sequence: CDR1 KGHSH, CDR2 LQKENI. With V trimmed by 3 bases and J by 10 bases, 12 bases remained unmatched. The CDR3 totals 16 residues. CDR3 loop: CASSPAGLAVLGEQFF. In DNA, the CDR3 is TGTGCCAGCTCACCTGCTGGACTAGCGGTCCTGGGAGAGCAGTTCTTC.

V and J are TRBV27 and TRBJ1-1, with TRBD1 matching over 7 bases. J gave up 5 bases and V 8 bases, and 14 bases lay outside the gene matches. Germline loops: CDR1 MNHEY, CDR2 SMNVEV (reference sequence). This CDR3 spans 15 amino acids. CDR3 protein: CASWALGQGVTEAFF. The CDR3 nucleotides read TGTGCCAGCTGGGCCCTTGGGCAGGGGGTTACTGAAGCTTTCTTT.

This clonotype was found many times. The chain employs TRBV12-3 or TRBV12-4 and TRBJ2-3, with 15 bases that match TRBD2. The CDR3 consists of 18 residues. Losses at the gene ends were 4 bases for V and 0 bases for J; bases not matched to a gene: 5. The CDR3 sequence: CASSSGTSGGSSTDTQYF. In DNA, the CDR3 is TGTGCCAGCAGTTCTGGGACTAGCGGGGGGTCTAGCACAGATACGCAGTATTTT.

This clonotype was seen many times. The chain couples TRBV2 to TRBJ1-1; 8 nucleotides agree with TRBD1. V was clipped by 11 bases and J by 2 bases; unmatched bases: 7. Germline CDR1 is SNHLY and CDR2 is FYNNEI. The CDR3 covers 13 residues. CDR3 loop: CAGQQGGNTEAFF. CDR3 DNA: TGTGCCGGACAACAGGGGGGAAACACTGAAGCTTTCTTT.

The chain joins TRBV19 to TRBJ1-1; D unclear. From germline, CDR1 is LNHDA and CDR2 SQIVND (reference sequence). V was trimmed by 0 bases and J by 1 base, leaving 15 bases between them. The CDR3 has 17 residues. This CDR3 is CASSIDTYSTENTEAFF. The DNA for the CDR3 is TGTGCCAGTAGTATAGATACGTATTCAACCGAGAACACTGAAGCTTTCTTT.

CDR3 DNA sequence: TGTGCCAGCAGTAAGGACAGGGAAGGAAACGGGGAGCTGTTTTTT. Translation: CASSKDREGNGELFF. This chain connects TRBV6-4 to TRBJ2-2; 8 bases fit TRBD1. The CDR3 sequence is 15 residues long. J lost 7 bases, V lost 5 bases, and 9 bases had no gene match. Germline V gene lookup returns CDR1 MRHNA and CDR2 SNTAGT.

This clonotype was detected only a few times. The V call is TRBV6-1, the J call TRBJ1-5; D is unresolved. The CDR3 contains 13 residues. V was cut by 3 bases and J by 6 bases, with 9 bases left in between. CDR1 and CDR2 (germline): MNHNS, SASEGT. The chain's CDR3 is CASSEGRSQPQHF. In nucleotides, the CDR3 is TGTGCCAGCAGTGAGGGCAGGAGTCAGCCCCAGCATTTT.

This clonotype was observed a handful of times. The gene calls are TRBV12-3 or TRBV12-4 and TRBJ1-4; D call uncertain. The CDR3 spans 13 residues. Trimming removed 5 bases from V and 8 bases from J, with 12 bases in between. The CDR3: CASSPTGKEKLFF. CDR3 DNA: TGTGCCAGCAGTCCCACCGGGAAAGAAAAACTGTTTTTT.

This clonotype was detected only a few times. This chain links TRBV5-8 with TRBJ2-7; TRBD2 is a possible D gene (6 bases). Germline lookup yields CDR1 SGHTS and CDR2 YDEGEE. Trimming shortened V by 4 bases and J by 1 base, and 15 bases separated the two germline ends. This CDR3 contains 15 residues. CDR3 region: CASSILSSVSYEQYF. CDR3 in DNA: TGTGCCAGCAGCATTCTTTCTAGCGTTTCCTACGAGCAGTACTTC. Drawing the rest from reference TRBV5-8 and TRBJ2-7, the complete variable domain is EAGVTQSPTHLIKTRGQQATLRCSPISGHTSVYWYQQALGLGLQFLLWYDEGEERNRGNFPPRFSGRQFPNYSSELNVNALELEDSALYLCASSILSSVSYEQYFGPGTRLTVT.